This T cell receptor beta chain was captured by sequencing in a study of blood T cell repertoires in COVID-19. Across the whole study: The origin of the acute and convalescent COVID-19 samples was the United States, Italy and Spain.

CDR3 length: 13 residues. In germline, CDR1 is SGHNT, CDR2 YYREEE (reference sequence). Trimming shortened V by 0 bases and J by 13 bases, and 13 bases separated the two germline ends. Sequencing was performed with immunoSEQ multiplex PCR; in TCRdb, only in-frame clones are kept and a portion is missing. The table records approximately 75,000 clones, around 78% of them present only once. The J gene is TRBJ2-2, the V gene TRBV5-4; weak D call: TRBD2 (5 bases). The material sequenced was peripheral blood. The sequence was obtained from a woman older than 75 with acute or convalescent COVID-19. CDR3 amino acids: CASSLGVRARLFF. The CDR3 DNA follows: TGTGCCAGCAGCTTGGGTGTGAGGGCAAGGCTGTTTTTT. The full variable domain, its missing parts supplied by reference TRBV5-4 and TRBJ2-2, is ETGVTQSPTHLIKTRGQQVTLRCSSQSGHNTVSWYQQALGQGPQFIFQYYREEENGRGNFPPRFSGLQFPNYSSELNVNALELDDSALYLCASSLGVRARLFFGEGSRLTVL.